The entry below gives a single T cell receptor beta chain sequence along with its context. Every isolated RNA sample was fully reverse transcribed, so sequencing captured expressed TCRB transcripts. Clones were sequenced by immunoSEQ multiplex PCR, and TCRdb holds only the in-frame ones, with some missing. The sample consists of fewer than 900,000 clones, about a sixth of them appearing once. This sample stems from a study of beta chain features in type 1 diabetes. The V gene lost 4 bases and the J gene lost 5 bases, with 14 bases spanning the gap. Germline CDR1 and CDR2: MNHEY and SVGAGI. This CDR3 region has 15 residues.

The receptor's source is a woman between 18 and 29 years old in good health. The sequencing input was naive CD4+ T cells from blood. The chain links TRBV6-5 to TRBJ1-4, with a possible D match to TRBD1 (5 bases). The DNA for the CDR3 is TGTGCCAGCAGTTCGACGGGACTTGGGAATGAAAAACTGTTTTTT. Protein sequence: CASSSTGLGNEKLFF.